The following is a T cell receptor (beta chain) sequence with its context. The sample is drawn from a study of blood T cell repertoires in COVID-19. Across the whole study: Samples taken during acute and convalescent COVID-19 were collected in the United States, Italy and Spain. PBMCs, B-cell-depleted T cells, or T cells were the source of the cDNA or gDNA that made up the material.

V was clipped by 8 bases and J by 6 bases; unmatched bases: 2. This CDR3 region has 13 residues. The germline gives CDR1 SNHLY, CDR2 FYNNEI. Per the study methods: Reference gene primer amplification gave nucleated cell count estimates. Assay: immunoSEQ multiplex PCR; the TCRdb copy retains only in-frame clones and omits some. For V, J and clone size, that table is used; D and trimming come from the DNA. Here the sample spans about 230,000 clones, around 83% being singletons. V and J are TRBV2 and TRBJ2-1; 12 positions match TRBD2. The receptor comes from a woman aged 35 to 49 who had recovered from COVID-19. Material for sequencing was peripheral blood. The CDR3 sequence is CASPSGGANEQFF. CDR3 sequence (DNA): TGTGCCAGCCCTAGCGGGGGGGCCAATGAGCAGTTCTTC.